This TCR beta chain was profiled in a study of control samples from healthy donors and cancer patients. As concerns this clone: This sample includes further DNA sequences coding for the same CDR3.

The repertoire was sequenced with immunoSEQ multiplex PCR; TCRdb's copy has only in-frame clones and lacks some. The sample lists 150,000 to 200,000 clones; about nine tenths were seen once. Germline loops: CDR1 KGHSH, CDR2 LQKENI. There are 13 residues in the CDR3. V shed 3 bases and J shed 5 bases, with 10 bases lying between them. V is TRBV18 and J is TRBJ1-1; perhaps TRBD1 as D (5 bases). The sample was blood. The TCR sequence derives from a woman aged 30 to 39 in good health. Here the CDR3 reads CASSPGQTTEAFF. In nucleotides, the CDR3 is TGTGCCAGCTCACCGGGGCAGACTACTGAAGCTTTCTTT.